The T cell receptor beta chain under discussion was sequenced for a study of T cells in Graves' hyperthyroidism and ophthalmopathy. CDR1 is SNHLY and CDR2 is FYNNEI in the germline V gene. After removal of 3 bases from V and 4 bases from J, the junction contained 6 bases not matched to a gene. The CDR3 consists of 15 residues. This clonotype was detected only a few times. The CDR3 regions of TCR beta were amplified from RNA transcripts. The HTBI primer set drove a first-round RT-PCR of the TCR CDR3. In TCRdb, the multiplex PCR reads were re-called with MiXCR into one record per CDR3 protein. This sample has about 710,000 distinct CDR3 sequences, with roughly 15% found just once. Every diagnosis used clinical symptoms, serum thyroxine and TRAb, thyroid ultrasound and orbital computed tomography. From roughly 10 ml of fresh peripheral blood, PBMCs were isolated.

V is TRBV2 and J is TRBJ2-1; TRBD2 agrees at 7 bases. Sample: blood. The sequence was collected from a man between 18 and 29 years old with Graves' hyperthyroidism. CDR3 nucleotides: TGTGCCAGCAGTGAGGTGGGGGGGGAGTACAATGAGCAGTTCTTC. Translated: CASSEVGGEYNEQFF. Combining the CDR3 with reference TRBV2 and TRBJ2-1 gives the whole variable domain EPEVTQTPSHQVTQMGQEVILRCVPISNHLYFYWYRQILGQKVEFLVSFYNNEISEKSEIFDDQFSVERPDGSNFTLKIRSTKLEDSAMYFCASSEVGGEYNEQFFGPGTRLTVL.